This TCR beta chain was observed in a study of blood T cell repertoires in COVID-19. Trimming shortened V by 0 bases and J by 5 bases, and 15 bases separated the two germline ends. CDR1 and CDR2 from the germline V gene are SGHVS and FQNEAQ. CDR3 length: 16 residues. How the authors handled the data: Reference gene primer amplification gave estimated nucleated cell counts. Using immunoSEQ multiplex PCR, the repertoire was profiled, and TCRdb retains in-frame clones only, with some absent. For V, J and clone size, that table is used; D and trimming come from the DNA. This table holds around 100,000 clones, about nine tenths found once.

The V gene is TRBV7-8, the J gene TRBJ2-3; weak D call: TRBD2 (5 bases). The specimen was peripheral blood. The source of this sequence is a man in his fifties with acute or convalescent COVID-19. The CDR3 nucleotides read TGTGCCAGCAGCTTAGCGGTATCACTAGTAGGAGATACGCAGTATTTT. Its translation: CASSLAVSLVGDTQYF. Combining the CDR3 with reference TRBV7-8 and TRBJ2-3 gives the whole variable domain GAGVSQSPRYKVAKRGQDVALRCDPISGHVSLFWYQQALGQGPEFLTYFQNEAQLDKSGLPSDRFFAERPEGSVSTLKIQRTQQEDSAVYLCASSLAVSLVGDTQYFGPGTRLTVL.